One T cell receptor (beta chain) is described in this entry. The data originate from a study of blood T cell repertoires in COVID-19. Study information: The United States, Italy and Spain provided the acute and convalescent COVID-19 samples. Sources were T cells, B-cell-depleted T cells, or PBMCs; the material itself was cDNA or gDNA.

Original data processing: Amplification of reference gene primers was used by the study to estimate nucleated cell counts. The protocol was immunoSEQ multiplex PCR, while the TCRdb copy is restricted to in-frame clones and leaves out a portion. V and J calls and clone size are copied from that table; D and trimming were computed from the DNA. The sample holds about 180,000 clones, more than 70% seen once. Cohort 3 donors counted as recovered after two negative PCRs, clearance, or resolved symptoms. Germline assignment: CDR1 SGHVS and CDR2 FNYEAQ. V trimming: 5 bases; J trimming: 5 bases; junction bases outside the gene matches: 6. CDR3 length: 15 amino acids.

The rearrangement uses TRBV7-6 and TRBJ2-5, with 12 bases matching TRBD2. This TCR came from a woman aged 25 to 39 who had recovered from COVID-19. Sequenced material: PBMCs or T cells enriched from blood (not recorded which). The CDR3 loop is CASSPPSGREETQYF. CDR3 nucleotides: TGTGCCAGCAGCCCGCCTAGCGGGAGGGAGGAGACCCAGTACTTC.